This T cell receptor (beta chain) was recovered during a study of T cell repertoires in cytomegalovirus infection. TCRdb re-called the reads through MiXCR, storing one row per CDR3 protein. The top ten clones hold about a tenth of a sample with around 450,000 distinct CDR3 sequences, 11% of them seen once. The V gene's germline CDR1 is MGHDK and CDR2 SYGVNS. J gave up 1 base and V 6 bases, and 2 bases lay outside the gene matches. The CDR3 is 13 amino acids. This clonotype has at least ten counts. The source is a human donor in good health (CMV status not recorded). Some clones in this sample may be carry-over from other donors' samples. The chain recombines TRBV25-1 with TRBJ2-7; 8 bases match TRBD1. The sequencing input was PBMCs. In DNA form, the CDR3 reads TGTGCCAGCAGGACAGGGGCTTCCTACGAGCAGTACTTC. It is translated as CASRTGASYEQYF.